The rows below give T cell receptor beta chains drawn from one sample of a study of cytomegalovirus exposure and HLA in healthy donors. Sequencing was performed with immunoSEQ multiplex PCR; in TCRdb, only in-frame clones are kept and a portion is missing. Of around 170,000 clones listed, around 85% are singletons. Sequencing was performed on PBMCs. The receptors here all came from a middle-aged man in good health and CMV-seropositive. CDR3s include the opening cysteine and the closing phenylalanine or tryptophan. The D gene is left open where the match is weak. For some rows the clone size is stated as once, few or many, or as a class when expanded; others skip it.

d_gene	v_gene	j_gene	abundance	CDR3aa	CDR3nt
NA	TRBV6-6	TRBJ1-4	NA	CASTPRGSEKLFF	TGTGCCAGCACCCCGCGGGGTAGTGAAAAACTGTTTTTT
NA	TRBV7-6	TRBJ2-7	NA	CASSLAWTERSYEQYF	TGTGCCAGCAGCTTAGCTTGGACAGAACGATCCTACGAGCAGTACTTC
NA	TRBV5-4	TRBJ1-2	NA	CASSLGRDFFGYTF	TGTGCCAGCAGCTTGGGCAGGGACTTTTTTGGCTACACCTTC
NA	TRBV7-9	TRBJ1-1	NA	CASSLDFVTRGTEAFF	TGTGCCAGCAGCTTAGATTTTGTGACAAGGGGGACTGAAGCTTTCTTT
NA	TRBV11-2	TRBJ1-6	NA	CASSLLSQGRNSPLHF	TGTGCCAGCAGCTTATTATCGCAGGGGCGGAATTCACCCCTCCACTTT
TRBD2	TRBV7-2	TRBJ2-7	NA	CASSLLGLAGGLTYEQYF	TGTGCCAGCAGCTTATTGGGGCTAGCGGGAGGATTGACCTACGAGCAGTACTTC
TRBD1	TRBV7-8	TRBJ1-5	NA	CASSLYGQGSQPQHF	TGTGCCAGCAGCTTATACGGACAGGGAAGCCAGCCCCAGCATTTT
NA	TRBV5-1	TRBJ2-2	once	CASSSFLVANTGELFF	TGCGCCAGCAGCTCGTTCCTTGTAGCGAACACCGGGGAGCTGTTTTTT
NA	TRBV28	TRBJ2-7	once	CASRKGGGSWRPVRGEQYF	TGTGCCAGCAGGAAAGGAGGGGGCAGCTGGAGGCCTGTTAGGGGAGAGCAGTACTTC
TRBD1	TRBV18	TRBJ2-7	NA	CASSPLVNLDRAYEQYF	TGTGCCAGCTCACCCCTCGTTAATCTCGACAGGGCGTACGAGCAGTACTTC
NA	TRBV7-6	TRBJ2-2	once	CASSTFTGIYTGELFF	TGTGCCAGCAGCACTTTCACCGGGATCTACACCGGGGAGCTGTTTTTT
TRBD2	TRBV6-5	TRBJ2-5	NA	CATRTSGAETQYF	TGTGCCACCAGGACTAGCGGGGCCGAGACCCAGTACTTC
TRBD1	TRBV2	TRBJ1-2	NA	CASKGAGDGYTF	TGTGCCAGCAAGGGGGCAGGGGATGGCTACACCTTC
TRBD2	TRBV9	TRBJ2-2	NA	CASSPGTSLTGELFF	TGCGCCAGCAGCCCGGGGACTAGCCTTACCGGGGAGCTGTTTTTT
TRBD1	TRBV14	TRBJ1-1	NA	CASSQHRDRGIVLNTEAFF	TGTGCCAGCAGCCAGCACCGGGACAGGGGGATTGTTTTGAACACTGAAGCTTTCTTT
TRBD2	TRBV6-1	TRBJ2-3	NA	CASRLAGSTDTQYF	TGTGCCAGCAGGCTAGCGGGGAGCACAGATACGCAGTATTTT
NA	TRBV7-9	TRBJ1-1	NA	CASSFGGESKAFF	TGTGCCAGCAGCTTTGGCGGGGAGAGCAAAGCTTTCTTT
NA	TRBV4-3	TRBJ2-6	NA	CASSRQGLSGANVLTF	TGCGCCAGCAGCCGGCAGGGACTCTCTGGGGCCAACGTCCTGACTTTC
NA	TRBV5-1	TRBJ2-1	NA	CASSRQERVNNEQFF	TGCGCCAGCAGCCGACAGGAAAGGGTGAACAATGAGCAGTTCTTC
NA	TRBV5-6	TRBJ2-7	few	CASSLAGPSEQYF	TGTGCCAGCAGCTTGGCAGGGCCCTCCGAGCAGTACTTC
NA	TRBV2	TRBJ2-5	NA	CASSGRARQETQYF	TGTGCCAGCAGTGGGAGAGCCCGCCAAGAGACCCAGTACTTC
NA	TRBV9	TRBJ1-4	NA	CASSRGRGNEKLFF	TGTGCCAGCAGCAGGGGCAGGGGCAATGAAAAACTGTTTTTT
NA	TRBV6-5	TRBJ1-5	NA	CASSSYNQPQHF	TGTGCCAGCAGTTCTTACAATCAGCCCCAGCATTTT
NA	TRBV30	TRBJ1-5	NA	CAWNRQNNQPQHF	TGTGCCTGGAACCGACAGAACAATCAGCCCCAGCATTTT
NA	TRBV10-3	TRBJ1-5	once	CAISDRGDQPQHF	TGTGCCATCAGTGATCGGGGGGATCAGCCCCAGCATTTT
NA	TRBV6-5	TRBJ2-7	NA	CASRTADMTYEQYF	TGTGCCAGCAGAACTGCAGACATGACCTACGAGCAGTACTTC
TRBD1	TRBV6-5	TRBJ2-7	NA	CASSYEQGAYEQYF	TGTGCCAGCAGTTACGAACAGGGGGCCTACGAGCAGTACTTC
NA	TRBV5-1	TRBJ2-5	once	CASSLAQEKETQYF	TGCGCCAGCAGCTTGGCACAGGAGAAAGAGACCCAGTACTTC
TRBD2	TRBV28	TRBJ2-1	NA	CASTQGAGEVTHGNEQFF	TGTGCCAGCACCCAGGGAGCGGGAGAGGTTACACACGGGAATGAGCAGTTCTTC
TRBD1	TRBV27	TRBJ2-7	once	CASSLRDRETYEQYF	TGTGCCAGCAGTCTCCGGGACAGGGAGACCTACGAGCAGTACTTC
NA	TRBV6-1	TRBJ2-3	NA	CASSELGDTQYF	TGTGCCAGCAGTGAACTAGGAGATACGCAGTATTTT
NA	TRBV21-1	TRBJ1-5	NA	CASSIPGSNQPQHF	TGTGCCAGCAGCATTCCGGGGAGCAATCAGCCCCAGCATTTT
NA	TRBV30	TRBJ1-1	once	CAWSVLTEAFF	TGTGCCTGGAGTGTACTAACTGAAGCTTTCTTT
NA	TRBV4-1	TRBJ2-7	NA	CASRPTHTGNPYEQYF	TGCGCCAGCAGACCAACCCATACAGGGAATCCCTACGAGCAGTACTTC
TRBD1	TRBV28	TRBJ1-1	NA	CASSLWQGDMNTEAFF	TGTGCCAGCAGCCTATGGCAGGGGGATATGAACACTGAAGCTTTCTTT
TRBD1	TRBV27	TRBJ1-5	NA	CASSPTGLYQPQHF	TGTGCCAGCAGTCCGACAGGGCTCTATCAGCCCCAGCATTTT
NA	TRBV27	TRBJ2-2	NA	CASSLPPWSSGTGELFF	TGTGCCAGCAGTTTACCACCATGGAGTAGTGGCACCGGGGAGCTGTTTTTT
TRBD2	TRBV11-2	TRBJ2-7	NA	CASSPTAGVNGEQYF	TGTGCCAGCAGCCCCACGGCGGGAGTTAATGGCGAGCAGTACTTC
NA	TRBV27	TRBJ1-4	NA	CASGPPSREKLFF	TGTGCCAGCGGACCACCTAGCCGAGAAAAACTGTTTTTT
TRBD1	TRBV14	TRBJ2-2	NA	CASSDRDRGVTGELFF	TGTGCCAGCAGCGACCGGGACAGGGGGGTCACCGGGGAGCTGTTTTTT
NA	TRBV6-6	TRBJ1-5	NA	CASSPTGPSTQPQHF	TGTGCCAGCAGTCCAACAGGCCCCAGTACTCAGCCCCAGCATTTT
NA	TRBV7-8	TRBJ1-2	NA	CASSLDPGLSNYGYTF	TGTGCCAGCAGCTTAGACCCAGGACTATCTAACTATGGCTACACCTTC
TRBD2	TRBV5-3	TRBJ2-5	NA	CARSLGGLAGGYQETQYF	TGTGCCAGAAGCTTGGGTGGACTAGCGGGAGGGTACCAAGAGACCCAGTACTTC
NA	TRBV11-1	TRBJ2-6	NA	CASSLHAGANVLTF	TGTGCCAGCAGCTTACATGCTGGGGCCAACGTCCTGACTTTC
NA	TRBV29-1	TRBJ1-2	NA	CSVGRDGYTF	TGCAGCGTTGGCAGGGATGGCTACACCTTC